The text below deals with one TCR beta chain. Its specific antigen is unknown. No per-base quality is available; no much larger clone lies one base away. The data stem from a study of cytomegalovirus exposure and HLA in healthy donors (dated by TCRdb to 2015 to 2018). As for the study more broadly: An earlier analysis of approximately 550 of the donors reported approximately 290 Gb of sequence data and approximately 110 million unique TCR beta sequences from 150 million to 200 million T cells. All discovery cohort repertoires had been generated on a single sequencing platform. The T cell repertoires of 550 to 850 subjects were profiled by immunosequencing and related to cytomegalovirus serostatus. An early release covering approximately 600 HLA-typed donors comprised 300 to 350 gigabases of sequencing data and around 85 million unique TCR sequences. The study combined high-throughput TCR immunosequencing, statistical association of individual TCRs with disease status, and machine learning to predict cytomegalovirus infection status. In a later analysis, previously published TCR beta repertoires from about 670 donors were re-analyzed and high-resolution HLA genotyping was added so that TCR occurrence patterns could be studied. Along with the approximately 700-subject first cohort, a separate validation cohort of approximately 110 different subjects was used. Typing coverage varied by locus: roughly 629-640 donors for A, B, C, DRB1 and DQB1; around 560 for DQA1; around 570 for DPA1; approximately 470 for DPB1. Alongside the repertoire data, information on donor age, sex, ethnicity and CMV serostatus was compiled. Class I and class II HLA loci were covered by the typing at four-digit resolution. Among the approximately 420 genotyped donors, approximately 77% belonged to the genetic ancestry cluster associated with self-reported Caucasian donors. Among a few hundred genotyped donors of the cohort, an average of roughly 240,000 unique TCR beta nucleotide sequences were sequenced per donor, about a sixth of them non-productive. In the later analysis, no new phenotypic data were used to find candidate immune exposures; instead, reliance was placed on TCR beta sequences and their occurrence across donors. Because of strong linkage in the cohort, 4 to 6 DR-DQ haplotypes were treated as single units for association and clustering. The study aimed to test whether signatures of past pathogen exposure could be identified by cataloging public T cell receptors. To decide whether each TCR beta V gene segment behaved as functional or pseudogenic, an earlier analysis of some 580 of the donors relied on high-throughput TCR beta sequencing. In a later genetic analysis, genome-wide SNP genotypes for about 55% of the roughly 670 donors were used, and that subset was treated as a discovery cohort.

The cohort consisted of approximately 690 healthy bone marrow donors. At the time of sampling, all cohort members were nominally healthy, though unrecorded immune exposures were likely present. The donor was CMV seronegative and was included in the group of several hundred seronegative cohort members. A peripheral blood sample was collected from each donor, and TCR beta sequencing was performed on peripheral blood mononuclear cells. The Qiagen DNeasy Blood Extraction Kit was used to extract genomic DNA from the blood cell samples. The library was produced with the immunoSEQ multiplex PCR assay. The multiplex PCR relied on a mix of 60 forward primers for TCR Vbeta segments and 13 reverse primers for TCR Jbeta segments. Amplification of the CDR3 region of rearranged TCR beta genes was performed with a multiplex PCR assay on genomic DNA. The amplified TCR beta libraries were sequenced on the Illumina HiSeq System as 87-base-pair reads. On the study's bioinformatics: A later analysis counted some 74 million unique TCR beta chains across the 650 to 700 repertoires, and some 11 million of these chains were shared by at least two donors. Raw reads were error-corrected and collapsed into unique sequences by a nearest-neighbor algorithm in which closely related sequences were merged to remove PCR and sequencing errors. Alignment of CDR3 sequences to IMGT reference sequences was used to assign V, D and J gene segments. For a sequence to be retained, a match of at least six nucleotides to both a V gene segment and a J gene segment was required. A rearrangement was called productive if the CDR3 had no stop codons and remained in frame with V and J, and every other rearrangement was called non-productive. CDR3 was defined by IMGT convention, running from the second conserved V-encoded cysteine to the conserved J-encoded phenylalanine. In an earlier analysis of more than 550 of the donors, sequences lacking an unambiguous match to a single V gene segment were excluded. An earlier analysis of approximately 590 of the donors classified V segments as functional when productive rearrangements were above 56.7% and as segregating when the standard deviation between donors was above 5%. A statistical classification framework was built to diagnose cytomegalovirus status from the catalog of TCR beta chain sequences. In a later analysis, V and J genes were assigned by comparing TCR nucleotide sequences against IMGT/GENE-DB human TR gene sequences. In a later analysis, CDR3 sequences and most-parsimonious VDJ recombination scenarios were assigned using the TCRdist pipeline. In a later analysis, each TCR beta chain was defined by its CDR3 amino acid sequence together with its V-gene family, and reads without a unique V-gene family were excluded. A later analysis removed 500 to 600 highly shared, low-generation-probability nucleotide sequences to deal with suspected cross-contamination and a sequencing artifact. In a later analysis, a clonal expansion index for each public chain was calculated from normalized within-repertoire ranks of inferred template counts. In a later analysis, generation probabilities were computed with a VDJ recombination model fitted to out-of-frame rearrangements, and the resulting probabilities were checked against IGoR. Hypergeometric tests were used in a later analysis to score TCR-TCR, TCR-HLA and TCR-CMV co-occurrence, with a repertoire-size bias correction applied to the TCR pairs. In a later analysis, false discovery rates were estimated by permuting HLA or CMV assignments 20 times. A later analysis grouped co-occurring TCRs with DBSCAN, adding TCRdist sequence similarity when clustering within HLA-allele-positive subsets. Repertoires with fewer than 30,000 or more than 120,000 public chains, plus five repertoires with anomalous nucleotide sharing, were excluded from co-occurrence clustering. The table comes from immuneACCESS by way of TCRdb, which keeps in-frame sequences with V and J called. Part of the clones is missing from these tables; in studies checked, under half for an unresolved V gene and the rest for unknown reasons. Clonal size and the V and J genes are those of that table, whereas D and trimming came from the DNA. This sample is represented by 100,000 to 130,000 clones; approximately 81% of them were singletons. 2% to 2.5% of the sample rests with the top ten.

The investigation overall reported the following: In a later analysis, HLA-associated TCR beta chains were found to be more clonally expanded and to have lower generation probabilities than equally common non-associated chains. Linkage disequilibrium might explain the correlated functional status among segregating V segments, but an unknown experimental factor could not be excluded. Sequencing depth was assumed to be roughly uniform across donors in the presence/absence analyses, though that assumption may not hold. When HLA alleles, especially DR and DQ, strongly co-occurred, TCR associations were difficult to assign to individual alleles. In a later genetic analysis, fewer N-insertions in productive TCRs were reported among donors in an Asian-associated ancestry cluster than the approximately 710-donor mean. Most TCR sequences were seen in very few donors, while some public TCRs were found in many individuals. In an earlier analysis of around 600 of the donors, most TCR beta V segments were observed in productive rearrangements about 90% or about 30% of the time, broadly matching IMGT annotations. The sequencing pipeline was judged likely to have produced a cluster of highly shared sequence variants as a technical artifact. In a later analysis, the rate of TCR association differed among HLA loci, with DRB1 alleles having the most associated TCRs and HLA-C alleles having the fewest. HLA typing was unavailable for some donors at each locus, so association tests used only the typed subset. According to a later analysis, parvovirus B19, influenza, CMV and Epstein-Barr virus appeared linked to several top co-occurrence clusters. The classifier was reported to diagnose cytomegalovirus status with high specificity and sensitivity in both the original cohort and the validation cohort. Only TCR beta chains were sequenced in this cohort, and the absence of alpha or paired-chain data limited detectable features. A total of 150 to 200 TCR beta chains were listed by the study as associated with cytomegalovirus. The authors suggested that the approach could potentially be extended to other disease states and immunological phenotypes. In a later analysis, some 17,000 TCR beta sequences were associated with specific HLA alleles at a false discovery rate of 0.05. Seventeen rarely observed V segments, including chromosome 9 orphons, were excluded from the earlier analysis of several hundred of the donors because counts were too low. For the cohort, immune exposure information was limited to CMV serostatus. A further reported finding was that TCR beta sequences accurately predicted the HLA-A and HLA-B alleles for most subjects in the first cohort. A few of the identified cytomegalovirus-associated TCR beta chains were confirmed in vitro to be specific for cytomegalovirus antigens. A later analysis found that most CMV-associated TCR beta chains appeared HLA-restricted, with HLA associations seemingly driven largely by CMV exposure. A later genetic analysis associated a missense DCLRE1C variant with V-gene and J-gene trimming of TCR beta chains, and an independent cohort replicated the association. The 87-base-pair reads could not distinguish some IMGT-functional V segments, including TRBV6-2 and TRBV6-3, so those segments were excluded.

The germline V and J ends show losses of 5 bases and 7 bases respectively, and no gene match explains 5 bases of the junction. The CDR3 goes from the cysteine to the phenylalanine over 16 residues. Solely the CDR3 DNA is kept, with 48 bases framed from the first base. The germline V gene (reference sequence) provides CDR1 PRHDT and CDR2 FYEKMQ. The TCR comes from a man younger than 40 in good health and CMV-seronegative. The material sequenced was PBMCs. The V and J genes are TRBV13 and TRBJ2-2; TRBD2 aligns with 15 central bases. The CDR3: CASSHGTSGRNGELFF. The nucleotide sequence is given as TGTGCCAGCAGCCACGGGACTAGCGGGAGGAACGGGGAGCTGTTTTTT. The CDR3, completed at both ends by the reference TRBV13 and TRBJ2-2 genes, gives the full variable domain AAGVIQSPRHLIKEKRETATLKCYPIPRHDTVYWYQQGPGQDPQFLISFYEKMQSDKGSIPDRFSAQQFSDYHSELNMSSLELGDSALYFCASSHGTSGRNGELFFGEGSRLTVL.